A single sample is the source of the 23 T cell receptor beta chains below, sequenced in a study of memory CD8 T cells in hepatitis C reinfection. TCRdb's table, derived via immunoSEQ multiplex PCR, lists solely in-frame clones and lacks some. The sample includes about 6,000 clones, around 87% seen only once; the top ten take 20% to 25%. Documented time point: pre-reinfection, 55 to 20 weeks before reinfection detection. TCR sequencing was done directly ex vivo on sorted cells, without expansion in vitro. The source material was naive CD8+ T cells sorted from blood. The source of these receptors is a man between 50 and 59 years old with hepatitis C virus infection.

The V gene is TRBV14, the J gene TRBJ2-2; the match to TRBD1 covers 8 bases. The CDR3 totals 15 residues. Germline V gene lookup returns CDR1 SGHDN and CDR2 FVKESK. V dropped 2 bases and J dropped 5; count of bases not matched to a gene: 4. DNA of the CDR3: TGTGCCAGCAGCCAATGGACAGGGCGGACCGGGGAGCTGTTTTTT. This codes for CASSQWTGRTGELFF. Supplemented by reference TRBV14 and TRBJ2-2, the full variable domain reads EAGVTQFPSHSVIEKGQTVTLRCDPISGHDNLYWYRRVMGKEIKFLLHFVKESKQDESGMPNNRFLAERTGGTYSTLKVQPAELEDSGVYFCASSQWTGRTGELFFGEGSRLTVL.

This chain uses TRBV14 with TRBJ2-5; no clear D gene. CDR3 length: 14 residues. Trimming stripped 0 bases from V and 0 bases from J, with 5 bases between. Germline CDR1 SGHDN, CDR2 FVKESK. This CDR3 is CASSQDYYQETQYF. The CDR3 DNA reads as TGTGCCAGCAGCCAAGACTACTACCAAGAGACCCAGTACTTC.

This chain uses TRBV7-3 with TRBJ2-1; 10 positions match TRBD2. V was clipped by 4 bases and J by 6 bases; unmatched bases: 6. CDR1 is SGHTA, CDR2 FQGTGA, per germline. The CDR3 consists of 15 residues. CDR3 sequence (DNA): TGTGCCAGCAGCTACCTAGCGGGAGAGGGCAATGAGCAGTTCTTC. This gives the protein CASSYLAGEGNEQFF. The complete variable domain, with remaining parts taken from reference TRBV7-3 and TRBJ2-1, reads GAGVSQTPSNKVTEKGKYVELRCDPISGHTALYWYRQSLGQGPEFLIYFQGTGAADDSGLPNDRFFAVRPEGSVSTLKIQRTERGDSAVYLCASSYLAGEGNEQFFGPGTRLTVL.

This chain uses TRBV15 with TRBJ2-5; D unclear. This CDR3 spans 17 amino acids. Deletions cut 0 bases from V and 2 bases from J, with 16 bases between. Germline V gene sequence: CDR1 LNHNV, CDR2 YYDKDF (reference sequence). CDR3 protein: CATSRDRASSSQETQYF. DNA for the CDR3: TGTGCCACCAGCAGAGACCGCGCGTCCTCCTCACAAGAGACCCAGTACTTC.

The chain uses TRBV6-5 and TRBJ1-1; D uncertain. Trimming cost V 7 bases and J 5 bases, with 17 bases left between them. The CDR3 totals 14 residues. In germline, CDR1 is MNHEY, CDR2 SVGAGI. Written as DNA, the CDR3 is TGTGCCAGCACCCTCGCCGGGGTCGGAACTGAAGCTTTCTTT. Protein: CASTLAGVGTEAFF.

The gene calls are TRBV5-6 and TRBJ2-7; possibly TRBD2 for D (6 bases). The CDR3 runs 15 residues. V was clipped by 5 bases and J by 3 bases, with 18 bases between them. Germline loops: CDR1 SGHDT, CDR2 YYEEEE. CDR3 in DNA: TGTGCCAGCAGTTCCGGGACTCAAGGTCTCTACGAGCAGTACTTC. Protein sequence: CASSSGTQGLYEQYF.

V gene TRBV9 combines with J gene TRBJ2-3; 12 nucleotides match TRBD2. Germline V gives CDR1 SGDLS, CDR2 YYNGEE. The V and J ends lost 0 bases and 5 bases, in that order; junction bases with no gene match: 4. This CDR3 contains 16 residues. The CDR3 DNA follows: TGTGCCAGCAGCGTAGGACTAGCGGGAGTCGGAGATACGCAGTATTTT. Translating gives CASSVGLAGVGDTQYF.

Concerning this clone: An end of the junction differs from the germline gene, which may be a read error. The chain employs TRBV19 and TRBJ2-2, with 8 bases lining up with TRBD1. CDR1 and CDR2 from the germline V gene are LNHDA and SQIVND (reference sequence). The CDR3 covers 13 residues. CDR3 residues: CASGDRNTGELLF. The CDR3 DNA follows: TGTGCCAGTGGGGACAGGAACACCGGGGAGCTGCTTTTT.

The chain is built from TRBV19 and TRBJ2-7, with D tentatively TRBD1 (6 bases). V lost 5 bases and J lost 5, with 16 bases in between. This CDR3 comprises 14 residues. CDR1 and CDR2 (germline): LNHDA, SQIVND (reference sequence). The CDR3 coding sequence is TGTGCCAGTAGTTCGTCAGGGGTGTTTAACGAGCAGTACTTC. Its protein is CASSSSGVFNEQYF. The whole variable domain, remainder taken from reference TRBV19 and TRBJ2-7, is DGGITQSPKYLFRKEGQNVTLSCEQNLNHDAMYWYRQDPGQGLRLIYYSQIVNDFQKGDIAEGYSVSREKKESFPLTVTSAQKNPTAFYLCASSSSGVFNEQYFGPGTRLTVT.

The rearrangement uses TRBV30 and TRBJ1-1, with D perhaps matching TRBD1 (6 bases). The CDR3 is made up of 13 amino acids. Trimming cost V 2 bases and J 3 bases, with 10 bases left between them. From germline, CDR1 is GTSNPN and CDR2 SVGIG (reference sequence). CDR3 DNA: TGTGCCTGGAGTAGGGGGGGGGACACTGAAGCTTTCTTT. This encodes CAWSRGGDTEAFF.

In DNA, the CDR3 is TGTGCCAGCAGCTTGTTGCAGGGGGTAGGGTCCGAGCAGTACTTC. Translated, it gives CASSLLQGVGSEQYF. The chain links TRBV5-5 to TRBJ2-7, with 7 bases fitting TRBD1. V shed 1 base, J shed 6 bases, and the junction held 10 bases outside the gene matches. This CDR3 is 15 amino acids long. Germline-derived CDR1 and CDR2 are SGHKS and YYEKEE (reference sequence).

CDR3 DNA sequence: TGTGCCAGCAGCCCTTTAGCGGGAGGGGGGAACGAGCAGTACTTC. Protein: CASSPLAGGGNEQYF. The chain employs TRBV7-2 and TRBJ2-5, with 11 bases aligning to TRBD2. Near its end, the DNA agrees better with TRBJ2-7, so the J call may be wrong. Germline V CDR1 and CDR2: SGHTA, FQGNSA. The CDR3 consists of 15 residues.

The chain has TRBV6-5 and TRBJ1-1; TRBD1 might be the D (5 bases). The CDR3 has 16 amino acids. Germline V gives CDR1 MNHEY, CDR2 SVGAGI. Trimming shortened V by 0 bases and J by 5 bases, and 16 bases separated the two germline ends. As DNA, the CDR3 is TGTGCCAGCAGTTACTCGAATAAGGGGTGGCAGACTGAAGCTTTCTTT. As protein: CASSYSNKGWQTEAFF.

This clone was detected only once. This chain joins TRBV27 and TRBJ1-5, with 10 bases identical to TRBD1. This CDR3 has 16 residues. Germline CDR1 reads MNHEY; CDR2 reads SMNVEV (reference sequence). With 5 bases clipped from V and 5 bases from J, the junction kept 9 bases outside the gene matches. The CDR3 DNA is TGTGCCAGCAGTCTCCTTTGGGACAGGGGCTATCAGCCCCAGCATTTT. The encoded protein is CASSLLWDRGYQPQHF.

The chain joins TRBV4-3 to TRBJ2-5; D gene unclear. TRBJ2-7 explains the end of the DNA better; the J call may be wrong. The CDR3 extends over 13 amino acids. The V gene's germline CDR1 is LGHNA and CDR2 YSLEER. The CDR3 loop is CASSQGDHYEQYF. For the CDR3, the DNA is TGCGCCAGCAGCCAAGGTGACCACTACGAGCAGTACTTC.

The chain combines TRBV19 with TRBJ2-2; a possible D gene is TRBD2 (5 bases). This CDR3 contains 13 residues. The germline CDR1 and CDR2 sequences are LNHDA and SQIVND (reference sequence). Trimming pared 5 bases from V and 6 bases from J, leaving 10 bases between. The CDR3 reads CASSAGSAGELFF. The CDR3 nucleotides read TGTGCCAGTAGTGCGGGCTCCGCCGGGGAGCTGTTTTTT.

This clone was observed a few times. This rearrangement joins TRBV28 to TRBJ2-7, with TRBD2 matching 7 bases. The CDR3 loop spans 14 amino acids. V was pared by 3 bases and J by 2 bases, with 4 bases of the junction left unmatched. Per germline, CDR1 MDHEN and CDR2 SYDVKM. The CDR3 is CASSFGGSTYEQYF. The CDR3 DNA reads TGTGCCAGCAGTTTCGGCGGGAGCACCTACGAGCAGTACTTC.

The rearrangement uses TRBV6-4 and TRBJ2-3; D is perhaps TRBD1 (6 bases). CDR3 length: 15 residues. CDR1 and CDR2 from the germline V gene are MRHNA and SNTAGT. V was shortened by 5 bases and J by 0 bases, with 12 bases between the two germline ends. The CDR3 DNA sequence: TGTGCCAGCAGTAGGACAGAGTCTAGCACAGATACGCAGTATTTT. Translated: CASSRTESSTDTQYF.

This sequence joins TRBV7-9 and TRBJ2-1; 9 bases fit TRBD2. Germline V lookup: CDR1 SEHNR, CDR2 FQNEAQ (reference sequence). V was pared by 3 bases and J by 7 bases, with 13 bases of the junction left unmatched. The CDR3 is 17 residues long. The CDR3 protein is CASSLGRLAGIGNEQFF. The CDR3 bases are TGTGCCAGCAGCTTGGGGCGGCTAGCGGGAATCGGGAATGAGCAGTTCTTC.

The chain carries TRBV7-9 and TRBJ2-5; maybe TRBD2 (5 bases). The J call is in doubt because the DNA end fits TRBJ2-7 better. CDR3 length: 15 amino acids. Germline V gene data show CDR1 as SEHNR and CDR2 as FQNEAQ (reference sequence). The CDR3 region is CASSLVDSSSYEQYF. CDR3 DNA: TGTGCCAGCAGCCTAGTGGACTCGAGCTCCTACGAGCAGTACTTC.

CDR3 protein: CAWSVGGYEQFF. DNA of the CDR3: TGTGCCTGGAGCGTAGGGGGCTATGAGCAGTTCTTC. The chain has TRBV30 and TRBJ2-1; TRBD1 agrees at 7 bases. The germline V gene encodes CDR1 GTSNPN and CDR2 SVGIG (reference sequence). V lost 3 bases and J lost 8; bases outside the gene matches: 4. The CDR3 contains 12 residues.

Written as DNA, the CDR3 is TGTGCCAGCACCGATAGAAGCGGACTAGCGGAGTTGTACGAGCAGTACTTC. It translates to CASTDRSGLAELYEQYF. The V call is TRBV9, the J call TRBJ2-7; TRBD2 agrees at 10 bases. There are 17 residues in the CDR3. J was trimmed by 4 bases and V by 6 bases; bases with no gene match: 16. CDR1 SGDLS and CDR2 YYNGEE come from the germline V gene.

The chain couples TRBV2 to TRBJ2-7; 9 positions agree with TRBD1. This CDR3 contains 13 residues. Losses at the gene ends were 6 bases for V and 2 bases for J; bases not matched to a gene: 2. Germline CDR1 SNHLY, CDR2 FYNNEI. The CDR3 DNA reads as TGTGCCAGCAGCTGGGACAGGGCCTACGAGCAGTACTTC. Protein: CASSWDRAYEQYF.